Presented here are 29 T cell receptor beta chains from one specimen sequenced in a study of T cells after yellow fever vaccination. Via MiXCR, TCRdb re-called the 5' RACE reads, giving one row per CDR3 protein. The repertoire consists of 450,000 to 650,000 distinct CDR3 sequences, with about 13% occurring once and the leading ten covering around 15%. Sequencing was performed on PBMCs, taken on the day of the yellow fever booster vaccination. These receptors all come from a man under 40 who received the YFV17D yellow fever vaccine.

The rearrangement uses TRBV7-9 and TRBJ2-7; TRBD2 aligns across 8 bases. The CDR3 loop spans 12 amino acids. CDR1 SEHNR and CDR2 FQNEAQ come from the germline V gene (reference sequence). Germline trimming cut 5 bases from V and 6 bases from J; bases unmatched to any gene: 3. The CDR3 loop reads CASSPGGAEQYF. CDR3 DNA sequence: TGTGCCAGCAGCCCGGGAGGGGCCGAGCAGTACTTC.

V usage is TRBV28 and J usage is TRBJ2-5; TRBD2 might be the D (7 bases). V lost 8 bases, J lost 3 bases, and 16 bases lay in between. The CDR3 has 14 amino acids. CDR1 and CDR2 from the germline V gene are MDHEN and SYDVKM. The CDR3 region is CASGAQGGEETQYF. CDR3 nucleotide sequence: TGTGCCAGCGGCGCTCAAGGGGGGGAAGAGACCCAGTACTTC.

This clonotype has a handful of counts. The CDR3 sequence: CSVEEHPSVAGMEIAQYF. The CDR3 DNA sequence: TGCAGCGTTGAAGAACATCCCTCCGTAGCGGGCATGGAGATCGCGCAGTACTTC. The V gene is TRBV29-1, the J gene TRBJ2-7, with 7 bases identical to TRBD2. This CDR3 is 18 amino acids long. Germline V lookup: CDR1 SQVTM, CDR2 ANQGSEA. J lost 9 bases, V lost 0 bases, and 23 bases had no gene match.

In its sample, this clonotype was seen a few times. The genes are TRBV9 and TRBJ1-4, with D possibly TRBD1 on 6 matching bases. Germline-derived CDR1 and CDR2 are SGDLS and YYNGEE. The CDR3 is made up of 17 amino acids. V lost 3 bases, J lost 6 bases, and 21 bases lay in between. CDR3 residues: CASSANRERGVHEKLFF. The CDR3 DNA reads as TGTGCCAGCAGCGCCAACAGGGAACGAGGGGTCCATGAAAAACTGTTTTTT.

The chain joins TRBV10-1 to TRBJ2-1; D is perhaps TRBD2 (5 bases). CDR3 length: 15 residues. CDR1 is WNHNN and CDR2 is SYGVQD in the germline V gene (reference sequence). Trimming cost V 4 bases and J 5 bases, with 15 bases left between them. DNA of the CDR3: TGCGCCAGCAGTGTATCCTTGGGAGTCGACAATGAGCAGTTCTTC. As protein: CASSVSLGVDNEQFF.

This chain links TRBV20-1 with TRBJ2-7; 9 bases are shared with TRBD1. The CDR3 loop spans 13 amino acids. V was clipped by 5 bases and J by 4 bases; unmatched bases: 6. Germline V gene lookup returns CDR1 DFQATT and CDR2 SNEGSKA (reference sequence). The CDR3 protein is CSAGIGTGYEQYF. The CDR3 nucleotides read TGCAGTGCTGGAATCGGGACAGGGTACGAGCAGTACTTC.

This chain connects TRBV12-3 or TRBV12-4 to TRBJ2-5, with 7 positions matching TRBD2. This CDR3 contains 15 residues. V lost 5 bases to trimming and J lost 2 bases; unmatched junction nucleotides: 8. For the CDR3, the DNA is TGTGCCAGCAGTCAACAAGGAGCGGGGCAAGAGACCCAGTACTTC. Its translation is CASSQQGAGQETQYF.

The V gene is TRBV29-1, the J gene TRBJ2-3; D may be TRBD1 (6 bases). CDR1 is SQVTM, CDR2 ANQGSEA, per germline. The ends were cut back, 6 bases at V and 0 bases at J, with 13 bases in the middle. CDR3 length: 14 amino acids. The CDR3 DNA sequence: TGCAGCGTGTCTGTAGGGGGTAGCACAGATACGCAGTATTTT. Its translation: CSVSVGGSTDTQYF.

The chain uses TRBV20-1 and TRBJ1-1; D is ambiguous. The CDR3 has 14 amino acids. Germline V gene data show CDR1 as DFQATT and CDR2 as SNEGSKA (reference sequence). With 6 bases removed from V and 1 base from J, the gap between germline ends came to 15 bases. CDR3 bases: TGCAGTGCCCCCGGTGGGCAGCCGAACACTGAAGCTTTCTTT. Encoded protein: CSAPGGQPNTEAFF.

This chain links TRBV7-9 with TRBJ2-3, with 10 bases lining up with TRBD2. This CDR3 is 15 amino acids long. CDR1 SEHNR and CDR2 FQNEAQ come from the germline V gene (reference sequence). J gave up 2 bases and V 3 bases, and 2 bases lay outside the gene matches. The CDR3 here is CASSFSGRFTDTQYF. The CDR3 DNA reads TGTGCCAGCAGCTTTAGCGGGAGGTTCACAGATACGCAGTATTTT.

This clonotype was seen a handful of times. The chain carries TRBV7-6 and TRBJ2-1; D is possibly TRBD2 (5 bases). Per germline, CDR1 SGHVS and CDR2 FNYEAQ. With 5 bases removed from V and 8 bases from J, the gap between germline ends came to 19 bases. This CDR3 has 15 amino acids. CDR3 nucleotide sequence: TGTGCCAGCAGCCCGGCAAGCGGACCCGTGTATGAGCAGTTCTTC. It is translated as CASSPASGPVYEQFF.

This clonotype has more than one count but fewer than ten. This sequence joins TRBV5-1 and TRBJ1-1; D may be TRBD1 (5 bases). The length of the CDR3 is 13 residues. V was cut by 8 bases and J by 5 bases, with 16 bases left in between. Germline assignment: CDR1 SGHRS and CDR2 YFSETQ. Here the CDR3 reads CASRMGDFTEAFF. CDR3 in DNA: TGCGCCAGTCGCATGGGGGATTTTACTGAAGCTTTCTTT.

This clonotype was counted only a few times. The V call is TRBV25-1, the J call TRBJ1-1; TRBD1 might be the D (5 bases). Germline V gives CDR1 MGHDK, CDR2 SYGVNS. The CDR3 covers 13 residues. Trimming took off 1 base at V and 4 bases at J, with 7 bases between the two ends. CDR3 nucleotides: TGTGCCAGCAGTGAATTACAGGCCACTGAAGCTTTCTTT. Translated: CASSELQATEAFF.

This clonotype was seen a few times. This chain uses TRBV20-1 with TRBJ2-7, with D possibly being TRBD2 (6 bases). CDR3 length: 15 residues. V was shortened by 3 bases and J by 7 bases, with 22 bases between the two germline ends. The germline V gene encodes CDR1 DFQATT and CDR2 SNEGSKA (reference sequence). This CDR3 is CSARNSGEARDEQYF. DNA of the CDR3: TGCAGTGCTAGGAACTCGGGAGAGGCTCGGGATGAGCAGTACTTC.

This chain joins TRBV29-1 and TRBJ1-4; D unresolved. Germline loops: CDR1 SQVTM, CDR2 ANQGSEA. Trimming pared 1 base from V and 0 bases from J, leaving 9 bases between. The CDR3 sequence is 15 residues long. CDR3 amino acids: CSVEAQAATNEKLFF. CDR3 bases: TGCAGCGTTGAAGCCCAGGCAGCAACTAATGAAAAACTGTTTTTT.

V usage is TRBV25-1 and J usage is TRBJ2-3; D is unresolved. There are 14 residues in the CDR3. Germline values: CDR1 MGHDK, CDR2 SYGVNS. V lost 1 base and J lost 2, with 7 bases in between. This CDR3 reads CASSESGVTDTQYF. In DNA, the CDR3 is TGTGCCAGCAGTGAATCTGGAGTCACAGATACGCAGTATTTT.

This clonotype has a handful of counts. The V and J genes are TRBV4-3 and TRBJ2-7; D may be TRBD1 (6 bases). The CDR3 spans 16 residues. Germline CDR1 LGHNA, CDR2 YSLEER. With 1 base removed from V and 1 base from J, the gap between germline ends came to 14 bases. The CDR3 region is CASSQVDGDKSYEQYF. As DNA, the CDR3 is TGCGCCAGCAGCCAAGTGGACGGGGACAAGTCCTACGAGCAGTACTTC.

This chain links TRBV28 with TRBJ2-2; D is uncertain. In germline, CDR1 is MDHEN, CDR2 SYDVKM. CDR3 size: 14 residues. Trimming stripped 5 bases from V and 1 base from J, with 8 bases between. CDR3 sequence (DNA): TGTGCCAGCAGTCGCGTCGAGAACACCGGGGAGCTGTTTTTT. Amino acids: CASSRVENTGELFF.

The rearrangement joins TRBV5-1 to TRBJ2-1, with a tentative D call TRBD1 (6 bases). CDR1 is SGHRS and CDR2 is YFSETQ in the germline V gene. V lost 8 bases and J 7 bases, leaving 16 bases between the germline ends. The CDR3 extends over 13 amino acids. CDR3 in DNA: TGCGCCAGTACAATTTATACAGGGAATGAGCAGTTCTTC. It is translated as CASTIYTGNEQFF.

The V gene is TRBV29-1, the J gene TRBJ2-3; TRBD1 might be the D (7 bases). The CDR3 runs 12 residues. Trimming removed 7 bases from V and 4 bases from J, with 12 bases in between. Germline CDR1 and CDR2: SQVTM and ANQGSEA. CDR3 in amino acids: CSAQGGADTQYF. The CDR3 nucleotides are TGCAGCGCCCAGGGGGGCGCAGATACGCAGTATTTT.

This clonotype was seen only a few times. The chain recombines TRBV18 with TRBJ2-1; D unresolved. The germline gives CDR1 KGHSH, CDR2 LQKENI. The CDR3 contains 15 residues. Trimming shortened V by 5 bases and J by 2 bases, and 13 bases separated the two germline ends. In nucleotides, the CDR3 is TGTGCCAGCTCATCCCAACGGGCGGCCTACAATGAGCAGTTCTTC. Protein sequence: CASSSQRAAYNEQFF.

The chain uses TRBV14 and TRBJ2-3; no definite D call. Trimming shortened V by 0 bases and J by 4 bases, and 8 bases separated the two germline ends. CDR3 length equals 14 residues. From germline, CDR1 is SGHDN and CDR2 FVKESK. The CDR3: CASSQDLGADTQYF. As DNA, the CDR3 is TGTGCCAGCAGCCAAGATCTTGGAGCAGATACGCAGTATTTT.

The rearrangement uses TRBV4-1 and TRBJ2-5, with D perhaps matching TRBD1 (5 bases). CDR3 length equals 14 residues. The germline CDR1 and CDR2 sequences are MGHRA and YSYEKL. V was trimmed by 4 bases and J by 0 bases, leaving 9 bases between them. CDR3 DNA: TGCGCCAGCAGCCGGGCGGACAACCAAGAGACCCAGTACTTC. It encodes CASSRADNQETQYF.

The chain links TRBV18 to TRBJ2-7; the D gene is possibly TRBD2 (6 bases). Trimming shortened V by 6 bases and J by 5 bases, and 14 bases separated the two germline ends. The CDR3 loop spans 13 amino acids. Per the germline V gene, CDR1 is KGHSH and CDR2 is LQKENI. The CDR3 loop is CASSRESLDEQYF. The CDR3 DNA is TGTGCCAGCTCCCGGGAGAGTTTGGACGAGCAGTACTTC.

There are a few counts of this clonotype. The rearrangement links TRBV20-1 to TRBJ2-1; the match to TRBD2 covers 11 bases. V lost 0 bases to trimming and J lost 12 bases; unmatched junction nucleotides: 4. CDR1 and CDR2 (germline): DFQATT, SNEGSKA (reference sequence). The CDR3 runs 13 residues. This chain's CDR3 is CSARDLAGGWQFF. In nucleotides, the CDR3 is TGCAGTGCTAGAGACCTAGCGGGAGGATGGCAGTTCTTC.

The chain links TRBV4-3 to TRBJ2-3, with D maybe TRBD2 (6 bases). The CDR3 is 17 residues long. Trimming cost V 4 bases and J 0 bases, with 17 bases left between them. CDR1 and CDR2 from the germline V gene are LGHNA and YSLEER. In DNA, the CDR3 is TGCGCCAGCAGCCGGAAAGGGATGGCGGGGAGCACAGATACGCAGTATTTT. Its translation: CASSRKGMAGSTDTQYF.

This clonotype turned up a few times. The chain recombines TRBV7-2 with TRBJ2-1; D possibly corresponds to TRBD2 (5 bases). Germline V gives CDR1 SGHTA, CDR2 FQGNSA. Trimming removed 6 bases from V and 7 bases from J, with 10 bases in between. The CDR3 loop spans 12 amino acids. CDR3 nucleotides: TGTGCCAGCAGGCAGACGGGAAATGAGCAGTTCTTC. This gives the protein CASRQTGNEQFF.

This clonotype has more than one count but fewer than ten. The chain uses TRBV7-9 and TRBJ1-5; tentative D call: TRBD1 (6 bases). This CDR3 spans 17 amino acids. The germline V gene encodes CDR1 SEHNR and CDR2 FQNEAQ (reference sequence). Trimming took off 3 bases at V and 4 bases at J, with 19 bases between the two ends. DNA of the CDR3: TGTGCCAGCAGCTTGGGGGCGGGGGGCGATAGGAATCAGCCCCAGCATTTT. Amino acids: CASSLGAGGDRNQPQHF.

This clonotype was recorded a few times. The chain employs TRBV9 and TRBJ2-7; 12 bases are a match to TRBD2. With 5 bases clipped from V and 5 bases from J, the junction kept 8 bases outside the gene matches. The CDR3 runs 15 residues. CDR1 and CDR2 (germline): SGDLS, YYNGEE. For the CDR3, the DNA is TGTGCCAGCAGTCTAGCGGGAGGGCCAACCCACGAGCAGTACTTC. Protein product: CASSLAGGPTHEQYF.